The rows below give T cell receptor beta chains drawn from one sample of a study of Graves' ophthalmopathy and Graves' hyperthyroidism. TCRdb re-called the multiplex PCR reads through MiXCR, storing one row per CDR3 protein. The profile shows about 620,000 distinct CDR3 sequences, approximately 21% of them singletons. Sequenced material: peripheral blood. All receptors derive from a woman aged 18 to 35 with stable Graves' hyperthyroidism. Some clones in this sample may be carry-over from other donors' samples. The CDR3 runs from the conserved cysteine through the conserved F or W. The D gene is left open where the match is weak. Expanded clones are given a class, and other clones once, few, many or no size at all.

CASRSATGAGEQYF TGTGCCAGTAGATCCGCGACAGGGGCGGGCGAGCAGTACTTC TRBJ2-7 many TRBV19 TRBD1
CASSFQGWTEAFF TGTGCCAGCAGCTTCCAGGGGTGGACTGAAGCTTTCTTT TRBJ1-1 many TRBV11-2 .
CASSRSDSGPGYTF TGTGCCAGCAGTAGATCGGACAGCGGACCTGGCTACACCTTC TRBJ1-2 many TRBV6-2/TRBV6-3 .
CASSFPGNTGELFF TGTGCCAGCAGTTTTCCAGGGAACACCGGGGAGCTGTTTTTT TRBJ2-2 few TRBV12-3/TRBV12-4 .
CASSLPGQRAYEQYF TGTGCCAGCAGCTTACCGGGACAGCGCGCCTACGAGCAGTACTTC TRBJ2-7 many TRBV7-9 TRBD1
CASSYSPAYSGNTIYF TGTGCCAGCAGTTACTCGCCAGCTTACTCTGGAAACACCATATATTTT TRBJ1-3 . TRBV6-5 .
CASSPPGQGARQPQHF TGTGCCAGCAGCCCTCCGGGACAGGGGGCACGACAGCCCCAGCATTTT TRBJ1-5 many TRBV12-3/TRBV12-4 TRBD1
CASSLWGLAGNEQYF TGTGCCAGCAGCCTCTGGGGACTAGCGGGAAACGAGCAGTACTTC TRBJ2-7 many TRBV7-2 TRBD2
CSVEAVGGWDTEAFF TGCAGCGTTGAGGCTGTGGGAGGATGGGACACTGAAGCTTTCTTT TRBJ1-1 many TRBV29-1 .
CASSSSLGTSGGDPQQFF TGTGCCAGCAGCTCTTCTCTGGGGACTAGCGGGGGGGATCCCCAGCAGTTCTTC TRBJ2-1 few TRBV13 TRBD2
CASSPSRGDDTGELFF TGCGCCAGCAGCCCCTCACGAGGGGATGACACCGGGGAGCTGTTTTTT TRBJ2-2 . TRBV5-1 .
CSARGQGGGGYTF TGCAGTGCTAGAGGGCAAGGGGGCGGTGGCTACACCTTC TRBJ1-2 . TRBV20-1 TRBD1
CSAQRGRGYEQYF TGCAGCGCCCAACGAGGGCGCGGGTACGAGCAGTACTTC TRBJ2-7 many TRBV29-1 .
CASSFSAATGELFF TGTGCCAGCAGTTTTTCTGCGGCCACCGGGGAGCTGTTTTTT TRBJ2-2 many TRBV28 .
CASSPTFTGGYEQYF TGTGCCAGCAGTCCAACCTTCACAGGGGGCTACGAGCAGTACTTC TRBJ2-7 many TRBV28 TRBD1
CASSVQGVETQYF TGTGCCAGCAGTGTCCAGGGGGTCGAGACCCAGTACTTC TRBJ2-5 many TRBV2 TRBD1
CASSYGVDEAFF TGTGCCAGCAGTTACGGGGTCGATGAAGCTTTCTTT TRBJ1-1 many TRBV6-5 .
CASSERGGRGTGELFF TGCGCCAGCAGTGAGCGCGGGGGCCGAGGGACCGGGGAGCTGTTTTTT TRBJ2-2 . TRBV10-1 .
CASSHYDRMNTEAFF TGTGCCAGCAGTCATTATGACAGAATGAACACTGAAGCTTTCTTT TRBJ1-1 many TRBV7-2 .
CASSLDPGQSGNTIYF TGCGCCAGCAGCCTGGACCCGGGACAGTCTGGAAACACCATATATTTT TRBJ1-3 many TRBV5-1 TRBD1
CASSSADRLYEQYF TGTGCCAGCAGTTCAGCGGACAGATTATACGAGCAGTACTTC TRBJ2-7 many TRBV27 .
CASSPGPTEAFF TGTGCCAGCAGCCCCGGACCTACTGAAGCTTTCTTT TRBJ1-1 many TRBV7-9 .
CASGPRRDGYTEAFF TGTGCTAGTGGTCCGCGTCGGGACGGATACACTGAAGCTTTCTTT TRBJ1-1 many TRBV12-5 .
CASSLFGGPTEAFF TGTGCCAGCAGCTTGTTTGGGGGTCCCACTGAAGCTTTCTTT TRBJ1-1 . TRBV7-3 .
CASSQDWGSYGYTF TGCGCCAGCAGCCAAGATTGGGGGAGCTATGGCTACACCTTC TRBJ1-2 . TRBV4-3 .
CASSFRGSGTQYF TGTGCCAGCAGTTTTAGGGGGTCAGGGACCCAGTACTTC TRBJ2-5 many TRBV12-3/TRBV12-4 .
CASSLSGYGQAFF TGTGCCAGCAGTCTTTCGGGTTATGGACAAGCTTTCTTT TRBJ1-1 many TRBV7-9 .
CASRGRDYKNTGELFF TGTGCCAGCAGGGGTCGGGACTACAAGAACACCGGGGAGCTGTTTTTT TRBJ2-2 . TRBV12-3/TRBV12-4 TRBD2
CASSPYSGRGDEQYF TGTGCCAGCAGCCCATATAGCGGGCGAGGGGACGAGCAGTACTTC TRBJ2-7 few TRBV7-9 TRBD2
CASSQVISGYNQPQHF TGCGCCAGCAGCCAAGTCATCTCAGGATACAATCAGCCCCAGCATTTT TRBJ1-5 once TRBV4-1 .